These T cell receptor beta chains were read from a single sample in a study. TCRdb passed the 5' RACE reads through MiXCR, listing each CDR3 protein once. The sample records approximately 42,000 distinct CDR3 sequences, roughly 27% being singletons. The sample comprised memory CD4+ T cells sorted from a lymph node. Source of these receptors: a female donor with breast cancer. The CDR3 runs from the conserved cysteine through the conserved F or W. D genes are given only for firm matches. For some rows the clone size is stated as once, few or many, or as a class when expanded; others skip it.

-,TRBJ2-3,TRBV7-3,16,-,CASSLEELAGTDTQYF,TGTGCCAGCAGCTTAGAGGAACTTGCCGGTACAGATACGCAGTATTTT
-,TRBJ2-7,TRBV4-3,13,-,CASSQGTGYEQYF,TGCGCCAGCAGCCAGGGTACAGGCTACGAGCAGTACTTC
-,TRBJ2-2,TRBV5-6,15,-,CASSLGGGGHGELFF,TGTGCCAGCAGCTTGGGGGGAGGGGGCCACGGGGAGCTGTTTTTT
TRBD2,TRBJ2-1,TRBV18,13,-,CASSTTSVNEQSF,TGTGCCAGCTCAACAACTAGCGTTAATGAGCAGTCCTTC
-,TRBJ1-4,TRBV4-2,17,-,CASSLDGSRGPEEKLFF,TGTGCCAGCAGCTTAGACGGATCGAGGGGCCCGGAGGAAAAACTGTTTTTT
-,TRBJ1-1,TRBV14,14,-,CASSQLRARTEAFF,TGTGCCAGCAGCCAACTCAGGGCTCGCACTGAAGCTTTCTTT
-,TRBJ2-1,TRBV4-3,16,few,CASSQDWFETYNEQFF,TGCGCCAGCAGCCAAGACTGGTTTGAGACGTACAATGAGCAGTTCTTC
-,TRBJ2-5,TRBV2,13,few,CASRDLGGETQYF,TGTGCCAGCAGAGACCTCGGGGGAGAGACCCAGTACTTC
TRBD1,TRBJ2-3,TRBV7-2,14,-,CASSLDRGSDTQYF,TGTGCCAGCAGCCTGGACAGGGGGTCAGATACGCAGTATTTT
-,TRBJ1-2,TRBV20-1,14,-,CSANAGTANYGYTF,TGCAGTGCTAACGCCGGGACGGCTAACTATGGCTACACCTTC
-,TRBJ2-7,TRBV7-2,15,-,CASSSRRLGSYEQYF,TGTGCCAGCAGCTCCCGCCGTCTCGGTTCCTACGAGCAGTACTTC
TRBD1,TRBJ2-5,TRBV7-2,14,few,CASSSNRGKETQYF,TGTGCCAGCAGCTCTAACAGGGGGAAGGAGACCCAGTACTTC
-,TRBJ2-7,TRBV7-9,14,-,CASSLEVGAYEQYF,TGTGCCAGCAGCTTAGAGGTCGGGGCCTACGAGCAGTACTTC
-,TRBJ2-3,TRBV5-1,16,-,CASSLGAAPSTDTQYF,TGCGCCAGCAGCTTAGGAGCGGCCCCCAGCACAGATACGCAGTATTTT
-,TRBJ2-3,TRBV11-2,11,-,CASSLGRAQYF,TGTGCCAGCAGCTTAGGGCGGGCGCAGTATTTT
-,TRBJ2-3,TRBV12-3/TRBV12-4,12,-,CASSANTDTQYF,TGTGCCAGCAGTGCCAACACAGATACGCAGTATTTT
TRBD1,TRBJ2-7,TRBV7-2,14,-,CASSFTIQGVEQYF,TGTGCCAGCAGCTTCACCATACAGGGGGTCGAGCAGTACTTC
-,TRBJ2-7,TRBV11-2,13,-,CASSLAEHYEQYF,TGTGCCAGCAGCTTGGCGGAACACTACGAGCAGTACTTC
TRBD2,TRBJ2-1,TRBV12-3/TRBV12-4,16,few,CASSSRTSGAGNEQFF,TGTGCCAGCAGTTCCCGGACTAGCGGGGCGGGGAATGAGCAGTTCTTC
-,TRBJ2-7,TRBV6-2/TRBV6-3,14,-,CASSYRGHRYEQYF,TGTGCCAGCAGTTACCGGGGACACCGCTACGAGCAGTACTTC
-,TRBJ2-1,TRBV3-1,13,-,CASSQFLGNEQFF,TGTGCCAGCAGCCAGTTTCTTGGGAATGAGCAGTTCTTC
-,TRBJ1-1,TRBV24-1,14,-,CATRTSTANTEAFF,TGTGCCACCAGGACATCCACCGCGAACACTGAAGCTTTCTTT
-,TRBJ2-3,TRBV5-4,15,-,CASSSGSGRADTQYF,TGTGCCAGCAGCTCGGGGTCTGGGCGGGCAGATACGCAGTATTTT
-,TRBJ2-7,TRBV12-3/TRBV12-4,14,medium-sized,CASSPGRISYEQYF,TGTGCCAGCAGTCCCGGACGGATTTCCTACGAGCAGTACTTC
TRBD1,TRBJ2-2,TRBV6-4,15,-,CASSRTGGNTGELFF,TGTGCCAGCAGTAGGACAGGGGGGAACACCGGGGAGCTGTTTTTT
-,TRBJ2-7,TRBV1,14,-,CTSSQTTNSYEQYF,TGCACCAGCAGCCAGACGACCAACTCCTACGAGCAGTACTTC
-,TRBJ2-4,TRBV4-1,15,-,CASSQDAVAKNIQYF,TGCGCCAGCAGCCAAGATGCCGTAGCCAAAAACATTCAGTACTTC
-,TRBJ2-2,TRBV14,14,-,CASSQARYTGELFF,TGTGCCAGCAGCCAAGCCAGATACACCGGGGAGCTGTTTTTT
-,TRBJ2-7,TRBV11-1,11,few,CASSFSNEQYF,TGTGCCAGCAGCTTTAGCAACGAGCAGTACTTC
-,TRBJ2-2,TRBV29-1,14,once,CSVRRESNTGELFF,TGCAGCGTTCGAAGAGAATCGAACACCGGGGAGCTGTTTTTT
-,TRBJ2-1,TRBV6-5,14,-,CASSYSSTPNEQFF,TGTGCCAGCAGTTACTCTAGCACCCCCAATGAGCAGTTCTTC
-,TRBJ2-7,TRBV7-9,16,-,CASSLSPGLSSYEQYF,TGTGCCAGCAGCTTAAGCCCGGGACTTTCCTCCTACGAGCAGTACTTC
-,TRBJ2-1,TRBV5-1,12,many,CASSRSGDEQFF,TGCGCCAGCAGCCGTAGCGGTGATGAGCAGTTCTTC
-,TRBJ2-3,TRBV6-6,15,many,CASALRTGGTDTQYF,TGTGCCAGCGCACTACGAACGGGAGGCACAGATACGCAGTATTTT
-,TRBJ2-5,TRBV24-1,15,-,CATSDAHGAQETQYF,TGTGCCACCAGTGATGCCCACGGGGCCCAAGAGACCCAGTACTTC
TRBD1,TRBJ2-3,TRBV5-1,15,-,CASSLGTGGIDTQYF,TGCGCCAGCAGCTTGGGGACAGGGGGCATAGATACGCAGTATTTT
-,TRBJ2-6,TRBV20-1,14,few,CSARVDPGANVLTF,TGCAGTGCTAGAGTTGATCCTGGGGCCAACGTCCTGACTTTC
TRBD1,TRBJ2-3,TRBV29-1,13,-,CSDLRGYTDTQYF,TGCAGCGACCTCAGGGGGTATACAGATACGCAGTATTTT
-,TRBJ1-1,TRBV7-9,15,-,CASSPGGGKTTEAFF,TGTGCCAGCAGCCCTGGGGGCGGCAAAACCACTGAAGCTTTCTTT
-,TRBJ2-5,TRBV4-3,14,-,CASSQVPGRETQYF,TGCGCCAGCAGCCAAGTCCCCGGACGAGAGACCCAGTACTTC
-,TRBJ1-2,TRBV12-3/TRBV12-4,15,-,CASSFSGVRIGGYTF,TGTGCCAGCAGTTTCTCCGGTGTTCGTATAGGTGGCTACACCTTC
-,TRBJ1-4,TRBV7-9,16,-,CASSSIPGRSNEKLFF,TGTGCCAGCAGCTCGATCCCGGGACGGAGTAATGAAAAACTGTTTTTT
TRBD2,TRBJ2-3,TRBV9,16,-,CASSVASGTSTDTQYF,TGTGCCAGCAGCGTGGCTAGCGGGACTAGCACAGATACGCAGTATTTT
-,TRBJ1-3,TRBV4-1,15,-,CASSQAWSSGDTIYF,TGCGCCAGCAGCCAAGCGTGGAGCTCTGGAGACACCATATATTTT
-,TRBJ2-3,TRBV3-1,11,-,CASSIADTQYF,TGTGCCAGCTCAATAGCGGATACGCAGTATTTT
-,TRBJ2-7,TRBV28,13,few,CASSFPSGYEQYF,TGTGCCAGCAGTTTCCCTTCGGGCTACGAGCAGTACTTC